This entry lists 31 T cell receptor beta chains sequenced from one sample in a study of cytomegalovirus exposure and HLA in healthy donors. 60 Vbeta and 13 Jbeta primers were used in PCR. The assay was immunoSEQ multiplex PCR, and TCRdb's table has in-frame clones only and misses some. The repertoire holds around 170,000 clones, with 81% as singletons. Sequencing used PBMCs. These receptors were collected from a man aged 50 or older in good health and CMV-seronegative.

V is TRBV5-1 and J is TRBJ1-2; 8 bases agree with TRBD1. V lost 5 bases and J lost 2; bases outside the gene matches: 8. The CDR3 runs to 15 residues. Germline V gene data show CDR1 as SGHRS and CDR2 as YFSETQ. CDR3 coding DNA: TGCGCCAGCAGGAACGGACAGGGAGAGAACTATGGCTACACCTTC. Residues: CASRNGQGENYGYTF.

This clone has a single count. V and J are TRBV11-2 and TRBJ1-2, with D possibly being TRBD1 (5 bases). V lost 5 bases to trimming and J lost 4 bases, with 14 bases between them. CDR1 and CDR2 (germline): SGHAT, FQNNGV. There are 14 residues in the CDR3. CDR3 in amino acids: CASSPRRGLYGYTF. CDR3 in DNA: TGTGCCAGCAGCCCGAGGAGGGGCCTCTATGGCTACACCTTC.

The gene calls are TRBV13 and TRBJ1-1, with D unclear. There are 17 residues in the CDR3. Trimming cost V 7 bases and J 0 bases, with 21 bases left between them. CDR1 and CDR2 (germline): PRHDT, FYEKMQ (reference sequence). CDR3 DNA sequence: TGTGCCAGCACCCGCCGAGTCGGGGTATGGGTGAACACTGAAGCTTTCTTT. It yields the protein CASTRRVGVWVNTEAFF.

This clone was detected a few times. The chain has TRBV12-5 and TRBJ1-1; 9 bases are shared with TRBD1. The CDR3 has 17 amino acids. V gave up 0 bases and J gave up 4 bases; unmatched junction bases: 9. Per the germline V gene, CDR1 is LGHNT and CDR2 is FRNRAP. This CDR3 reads CASGLVRDRASSTEAFF. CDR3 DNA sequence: TGTGCTAGTGGTTTGGTTCGGGACAGGGCTTCCAGCACTGAAGCTTTCTTT.

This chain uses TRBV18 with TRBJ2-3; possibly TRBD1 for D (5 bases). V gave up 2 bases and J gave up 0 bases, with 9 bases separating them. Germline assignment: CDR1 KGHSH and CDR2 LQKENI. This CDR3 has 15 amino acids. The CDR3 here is CASSPGAMSTDTQYF. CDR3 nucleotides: TGTGCCAGCTCACCAGGGGCCATGAGCACAGATACGCAGTATTTT.

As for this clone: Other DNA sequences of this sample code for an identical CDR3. CDR3 loop: CASSVDSSYEQYF. DNA of the CDR3: TGTGCCAGCAGCGTTGACAGCTCCTACGAGCAGTACTTC. This chain connects TRBV9 to TRBJ2-7, with D perhaps TRBD1 (5 bases). The CDR3 runs 13 residues. The germline CDR1 and CDR2 sequences are SGDLS and YYNGEE. V was pared by 2 bases and J by 0 bases, with 6 bases between.

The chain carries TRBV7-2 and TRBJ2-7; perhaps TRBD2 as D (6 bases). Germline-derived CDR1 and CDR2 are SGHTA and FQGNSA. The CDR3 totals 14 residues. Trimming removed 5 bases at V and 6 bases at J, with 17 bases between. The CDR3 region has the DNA TGTGCCAGCAGCCCTGGGGGAGGCGATAGCGAGCAGTACTTC. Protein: CASSPGGGDSEQYF.

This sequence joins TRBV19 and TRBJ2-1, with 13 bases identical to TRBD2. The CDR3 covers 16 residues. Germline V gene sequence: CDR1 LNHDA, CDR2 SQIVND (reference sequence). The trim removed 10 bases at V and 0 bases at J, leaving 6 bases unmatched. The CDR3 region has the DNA TGTGCCACCGGGACTAGCGGGGAGAACTCCTACAATGAGCAGTTCTTC. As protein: CATGTSGENSYNEQFF.

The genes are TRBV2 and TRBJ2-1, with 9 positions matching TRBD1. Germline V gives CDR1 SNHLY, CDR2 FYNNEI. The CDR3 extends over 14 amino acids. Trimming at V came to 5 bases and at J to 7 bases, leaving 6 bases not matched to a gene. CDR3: CASSWDRVENEQFF. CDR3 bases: TGTGCCAGCAGTTGGGACAGGGTAGAAAATGAGCAGTTCTTC.

CDR3 region: CASSPRGKGQNYEQYF. The CDR3 DNA is TGTGCCAGCAGCCCGCGAGGTAAGGGACAGAACTACGAGCAGTACTTC. The V and J genes are TRBV9 and TRBJ2-7; 7 positions agree with TRBD1. Trimming cost V 4 bases and J 3 bases; bases outside gene matches: 13. This CDR3 comprises 16 residues. Germline CDR1 is SGDLS and CDR2 is YYNGEE.

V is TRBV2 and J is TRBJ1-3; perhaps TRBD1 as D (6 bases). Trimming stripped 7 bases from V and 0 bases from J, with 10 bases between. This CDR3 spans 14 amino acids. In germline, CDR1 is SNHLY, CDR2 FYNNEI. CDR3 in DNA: TGTGCCAGCATTCAGGGGATCTCTGGAAACACCATATATTTT. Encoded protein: CASIQGISGNTIYF.

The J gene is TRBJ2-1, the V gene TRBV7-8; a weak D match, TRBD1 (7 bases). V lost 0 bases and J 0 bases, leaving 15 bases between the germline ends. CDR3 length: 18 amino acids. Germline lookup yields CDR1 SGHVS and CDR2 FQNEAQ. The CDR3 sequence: CASSLASGGGHSYNEQFF. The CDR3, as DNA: TGTGCCAGCAGCTTAGCGAGTGGAGGGGGCCACTCCTACAATGAGCAGTTCTTC.

DNA for the CDR3: TGCGCCAGCAGCCAAGATCCCGGACTTAGCTACACCTTC. Encoded protein: CASSQDPGLSYTF. This chain joins TRBV4-1 and TRBJ1-2; D remains unclear. The ends were cut back, 0 bases at V and 9 bases at J, with 11 bases in the middle. Germline CDR1 reads MGHRA; CDR2 reads YSYEKL. The CDR3 has 13 amino acids.

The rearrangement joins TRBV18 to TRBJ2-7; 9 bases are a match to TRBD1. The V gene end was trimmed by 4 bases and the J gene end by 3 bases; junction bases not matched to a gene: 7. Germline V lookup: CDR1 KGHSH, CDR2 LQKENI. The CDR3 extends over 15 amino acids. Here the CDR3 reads CASSLQTGGIYEQYF. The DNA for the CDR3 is TGTGCCAGCTCACTACAGACAGGGGGGATCTACGAGCAGTACTTC.

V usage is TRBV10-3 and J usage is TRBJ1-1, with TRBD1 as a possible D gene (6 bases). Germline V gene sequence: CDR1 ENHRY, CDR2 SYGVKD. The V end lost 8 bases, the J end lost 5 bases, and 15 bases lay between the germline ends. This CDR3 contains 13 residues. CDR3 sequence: CAIGQGRGTEAFF. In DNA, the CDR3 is TGTGCCATCGGTCAGGGGCGCGGAACTGAAGCTTTCTTT.

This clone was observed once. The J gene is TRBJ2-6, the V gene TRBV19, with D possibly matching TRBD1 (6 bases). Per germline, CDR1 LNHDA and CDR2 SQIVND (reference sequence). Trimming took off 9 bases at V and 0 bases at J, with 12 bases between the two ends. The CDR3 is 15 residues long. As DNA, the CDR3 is TGTGCCAGCGCCAGGGACAACTCTGGGGCCAACGTCCTGACTTTC. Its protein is CASARDNSGANVLTF.

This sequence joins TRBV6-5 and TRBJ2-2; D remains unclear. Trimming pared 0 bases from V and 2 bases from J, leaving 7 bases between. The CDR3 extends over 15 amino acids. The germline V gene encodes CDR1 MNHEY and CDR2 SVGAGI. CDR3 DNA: TGTGCCAGCAGTTACTCTTCACAAAACACCGGGGAGCTGTTTTTT. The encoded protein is CASSYSSQNTGELFF.

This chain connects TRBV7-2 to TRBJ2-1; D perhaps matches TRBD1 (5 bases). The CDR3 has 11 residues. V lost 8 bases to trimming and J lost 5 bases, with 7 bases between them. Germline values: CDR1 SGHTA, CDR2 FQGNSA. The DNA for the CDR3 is TGTGCCAGCTCGGACAACAATGAGCAGTTCTTC. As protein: CASSDNNEQFF.

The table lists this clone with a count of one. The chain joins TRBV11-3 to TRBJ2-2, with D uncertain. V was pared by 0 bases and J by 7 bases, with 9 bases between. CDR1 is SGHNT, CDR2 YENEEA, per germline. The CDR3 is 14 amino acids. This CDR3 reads CASSLDGQIGELFF. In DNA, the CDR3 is TGTGCCAGCAGCTTAGATGGGCAAATCGGGGAGCTGTTTTTT.

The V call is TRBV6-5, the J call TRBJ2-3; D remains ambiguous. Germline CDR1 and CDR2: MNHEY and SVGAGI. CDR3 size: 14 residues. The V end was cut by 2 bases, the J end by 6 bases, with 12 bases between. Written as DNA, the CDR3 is TGTGCCAGCAGTTACCGTGATGCGGCGGATACGCAGTATTTT. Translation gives CASSYRDAADTQYF.

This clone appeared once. The chain's CDR3 is CASSLSLSAYEQYF. The CDR3 coding sequence is TGTGCCAGCAGCTTGAGTCTTAGCGCGTACGAGCAGTACTTC. V gene TRBV7-2 combines with J gene TRBJ2-7, with a tentative D call TRBD2 (5 bases). CDR1 is SGHTA, CDR2 FQGNSA, per germline. Trimming took off 3 bases at V and 4 bases at J, with 13 bases between the two ends. There are 14 residues in the CDR3.

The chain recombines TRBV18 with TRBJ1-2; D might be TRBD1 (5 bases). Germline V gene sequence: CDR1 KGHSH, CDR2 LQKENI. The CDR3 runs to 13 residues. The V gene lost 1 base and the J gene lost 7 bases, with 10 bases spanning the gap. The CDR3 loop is CASSPLGGGGYTF. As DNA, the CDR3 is TGTGCCAGCTCACCACTGGGGGGTGGTGGCTACACCTTC.

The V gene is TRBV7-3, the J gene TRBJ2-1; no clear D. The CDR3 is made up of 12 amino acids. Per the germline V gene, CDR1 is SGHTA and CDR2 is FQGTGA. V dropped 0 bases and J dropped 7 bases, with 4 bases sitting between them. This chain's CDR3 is CASSLTRNEQFF. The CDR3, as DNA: TGTGCCAGCAGCTTAACTCGGAATGAGCAGTTCTTC.

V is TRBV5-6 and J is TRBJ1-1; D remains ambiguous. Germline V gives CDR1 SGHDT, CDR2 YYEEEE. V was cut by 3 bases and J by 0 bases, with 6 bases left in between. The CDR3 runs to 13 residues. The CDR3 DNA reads TGTGCCAGCAGCTCAACAGTGAACACTGAAGCTTTCTTT. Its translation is CASSSTVNTEAFF.

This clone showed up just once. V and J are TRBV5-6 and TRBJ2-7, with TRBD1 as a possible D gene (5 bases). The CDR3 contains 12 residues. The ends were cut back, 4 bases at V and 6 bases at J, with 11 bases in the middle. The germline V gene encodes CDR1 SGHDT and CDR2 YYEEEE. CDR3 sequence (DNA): TGTGCCAGCAGCCCAGGGCCCCGCGAGCAGTACTTC. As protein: CASSPGPREQYF.

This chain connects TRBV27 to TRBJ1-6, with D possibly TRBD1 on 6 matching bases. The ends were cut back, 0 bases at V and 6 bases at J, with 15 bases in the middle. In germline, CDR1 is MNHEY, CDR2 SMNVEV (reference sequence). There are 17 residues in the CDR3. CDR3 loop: CASSLSTLGASNSPLHF. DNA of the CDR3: TGTGCCAGCAGTTTATCCACTTTGGGGGCCTCTAATTCACCCCTCCACTTT.

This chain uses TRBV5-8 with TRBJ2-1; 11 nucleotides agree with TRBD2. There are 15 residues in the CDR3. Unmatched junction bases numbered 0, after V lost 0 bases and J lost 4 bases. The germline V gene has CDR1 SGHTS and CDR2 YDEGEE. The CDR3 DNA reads TGTGCCAGCAGCTTGGGACTAGCGGGGTACAATGAGCAGTTCTTC. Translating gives CASSLGLAGYNEQFF.

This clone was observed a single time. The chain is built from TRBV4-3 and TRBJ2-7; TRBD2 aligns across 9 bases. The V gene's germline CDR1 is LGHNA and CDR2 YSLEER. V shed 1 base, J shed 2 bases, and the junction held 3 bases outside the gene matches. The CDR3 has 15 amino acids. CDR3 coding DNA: TGCGCCAGCAGCCAAGGGACTAGCGCAACCTACGAGCAGTACTTC. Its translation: CASSQGTSATYEQYF.

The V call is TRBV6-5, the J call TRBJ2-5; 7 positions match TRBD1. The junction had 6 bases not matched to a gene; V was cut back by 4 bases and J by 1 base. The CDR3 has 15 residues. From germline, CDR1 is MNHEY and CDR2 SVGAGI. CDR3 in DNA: TGTGCCAGCAGTTCGACAGGGCTGGGCCAAGAGACCCAGTACTTC. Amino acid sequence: CASSSTGLGQETQYF.

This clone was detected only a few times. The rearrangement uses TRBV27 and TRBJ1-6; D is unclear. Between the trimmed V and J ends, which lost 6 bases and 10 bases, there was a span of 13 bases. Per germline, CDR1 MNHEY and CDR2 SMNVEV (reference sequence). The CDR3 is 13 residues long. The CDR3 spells CASSPVPESPLHF. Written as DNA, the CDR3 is TGTGCCAGCAGCCCTGTACCCGAGTCACCCCTCCACTTT.

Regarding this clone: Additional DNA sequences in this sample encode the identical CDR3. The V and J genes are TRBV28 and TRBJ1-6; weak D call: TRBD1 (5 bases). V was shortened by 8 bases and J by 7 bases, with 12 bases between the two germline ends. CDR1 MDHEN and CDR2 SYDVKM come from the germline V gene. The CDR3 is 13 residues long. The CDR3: CASGGTSNSPLHF. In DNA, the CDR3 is TGTGCCAGCGGAGGGACTTCCAATTCACCCCTCCACTTT. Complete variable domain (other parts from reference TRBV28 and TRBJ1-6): DVKVTQSSRYLVKRTGEKVFLECVQDMDHENMFWYRQDPGLGLRLIYFSYDVKMKEKGDIPEGYSVSREKKERFSLILESASTNQTSMYLCASGGTSNSPLHFGNGTRLTVT.